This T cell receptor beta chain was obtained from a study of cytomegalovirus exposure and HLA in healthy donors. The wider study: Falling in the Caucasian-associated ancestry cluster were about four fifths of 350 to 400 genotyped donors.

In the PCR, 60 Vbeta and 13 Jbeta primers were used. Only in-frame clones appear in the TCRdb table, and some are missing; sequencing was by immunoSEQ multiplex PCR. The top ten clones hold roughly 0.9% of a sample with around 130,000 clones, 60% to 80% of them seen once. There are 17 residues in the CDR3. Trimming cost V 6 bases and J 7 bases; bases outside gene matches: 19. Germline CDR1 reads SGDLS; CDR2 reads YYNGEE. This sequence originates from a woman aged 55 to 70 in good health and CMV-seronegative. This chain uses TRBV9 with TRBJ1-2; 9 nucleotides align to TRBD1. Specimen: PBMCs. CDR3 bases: TGTGCCAGCAACTACGGACAGGGGATAGGGGGACGGGGTGGCTACACCTTC. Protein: CASNYGQGIGGRGGYTF.